A single T cell receptor (beta chain) is shown here with its context. Its antigen remains unknown. The data derive from a study of shared clonotypes between healthy human individuals. Positive CCR7 selection of CD45RO-negative cells yielded the naive CD8 cells, and terminally differentiated effector memory CD45RA+ cells were excluded. Repertoires were generated with immunoSEQ multiplex PCR, while TCRdb's copy carries only in-frame clones and drops some. The sample lists around 2,100,000 clones, roughly 94% seen once, with roughly 1% in the top ten. Study observations and caveats: Specimens sampled were limited to blood, with tissue repertoires likely differing. The study drew on few donors, limiting represented genetic and exposure-history diversity. In a few donors, around 5% of naive CD4 clonotypes appeared in common.

V shed 2 bases and J 4 bases; nucleotides not matched to a gene: 10. Germline V lookup: CDR1 SGHNT, CDR2 YYREEE (reference sequence). CDR3 length: 16 residues. This sequence joins TRBV5-4 and TRBJ1-2; TRBD1 aligns across 8 bases. The source material was naive CD8+ T cells sorted from blood. The source is a man between 18 and 29 years old in good health. In DNA form, the CDR3 reads TGTGCCAGCAGCTTAGCCGAGACAGGGGTCGTCTATGGCTACACCTTC. This encodes CASSLAETGVVYGYTF. Full variable domain (outside the CDR3, taken from reference TRBV5-4 and TRBJ1-2): ETGVTQSPTHLIKTRGQQVTLRCSSQSGHNTVSWYQQALGQGPQFIFQYYREEENGRGNFPPRFSGLQFPNYSSELNVNALELDDSALYLCASSLAETGVVYGYTFGSGTRLTVV.